One sample yielded the 29 T cell receptor beta chains listed below, sequenced in a study of blood T cell repertoires in COVID-19 (dated by TCRdb to 2020 to 2022). Libraries came from the immunoSEQ multiplex PCR assay. TCRdb retrieved this table from immuneACCESS and kept in-frame rearrangements only. Not all clones are present; in checked studies, unresolved V genes account for under half, and no reason is known for the remainder. For this sample the table gives about 75,000 clones, of which about nine tenths were detected only once. The ten largest clones capture approximately 2.5% of the sample. Sequencing was done on a sample of peripheral blood. These receptors all come from a human donor in a cohort sampled during active COVID-19.

This clone was picked up a small number of times. V and J are TRBV19 and TRBJ1-1; D is possibly TRBD1 (5 bases). Germline V gives CDR1 LNHDA, CDR2 SQIVND (reference sequence). The CDR3 has 12 residues. V was cut by 6 bases and J by 8 bases, with 13 bases left in between. The CDR3 reads CASRTNRLEAFF. As DNA, the CDR3 is TGTGCCAGTAGAACCAACAGGTTAGAAGCTTTCTTT. The full variable domain, its missing parts supplied by reference TRBV19 and TRBJ1-1, is DGGITQSPKYLFRKEGQNVTLSCEQNLNHDAMYWYRQDPGQGLRLIYYSQIVNDFQKGDIAEGYSVSREKKESFPLTVTSAQKNPTAFYLCASRTNRLEAFFGQGTRLTVV.

The genes are TRBV6-5 and TRBJ2-7; D remains unclear. The CDR3 spans 15 residues. V was shortened by 5 bases and J by 2 bases, with 16 bases between the two germline ends. CDR1 is MNHEY, CDR2 SVGAGI, per germline. The CDR3 here is CASSTQPIPTYEQYF. In nucleotides, the CDR3 is TGTGCCAGCAGTACTCAACCGATCCCCACCTACGAGCAGTACTTC.

The chain combines TRBV4-1 with TRBJ2-7; D uncertain. V gave up 4 bases and J gave up 2 bases, with 15 bases separating them. This CDR3 contains 15 residues. Per germline, CDR1 MGHRA and CDR2 YSYEKL. CDR3 in DNA: TGCGCCAGCAGCCCATCACACGTGCTCGCCTACGAGCAGTACTTC. It codes for CASSPSHVLAYEQYF.

The CDR3 region is CAISDRDTDTQYF. Here the CDR3 DNA reads TGTGCCATCAGCGACAGGGACACAGATACGCAGTATTTT. The J gene is TRBJ2-3, the V gene TRBV10-3; 7 nucleotides agree with TRBD1. The CDR3 runs to 13 residues. V was clipped by 6 bases and J by 2 bases; unmatched bases: 2. CDR1 and CDR2 (germline): ENHRY, SYGVKD.

This clone was seen a few times. The chain combines TRBV13 with TRBJ2-7; a possible D gene is TRBD1 (6 bases). V shed 5 bases and J shed 2 bases, with 10 bases lying between them. Germline V CDR1 and CDR2: PRHDT, FYEKMQ (reference sequence). There are 13 residues in the CDR3. CDR3 DNA: TGTGCCAGCAGCCCCTCAGGGGCCTACGAGCAGTACTTC. Encoded protein: CASSPSGAYEQYF. Filled out from reference TRBV13 and TRBJ2-7, the complete variable domain reads AAGVIQSPRHLIKEKRETATLKCYPIPRHDTVYWYQQGPGQDPQFLISFYEKMQSDKGSIPDRFSAQQFSDYHSELNMSSLELGDSALYFCASSPSGAYEQYFGPGTRLTVT.

The chain has TRBV2 and TRBJ2-1; D unclear. Trimming removed 4 bases at V and 6 bases at J, with 4 bases between. Per the germline V gene, CDR1 is SNHLY and CDR2 is FYNNEI. CDR3 size: 11 residues. CDR3 protein: CASSVFNEQFF. The CDR3 DNA reads as TGTGCCAGCAGTGTCTTCAATGAGCAGTTCTTC.

This rearrangement joins TRBV27 to TRBJ2-2; 7 nucleotides match TRBD2. The V gene's germline CDR1 is MNHEY and CDR2 SMNVEV (reference sequence). V trimming: 4 bases; J trimming: 1 base; junction bases outside the gene matches: 3. There are 15 residues in the CDR3. The CDR3 coding sequence is TGTGCCAGCAGTTCCGGGGGGAAGAACACCGGGGAGCTGTTTTTT. Amino acid sequence: CASSSGGKNTGELFF.

The chain links TRBV3-1 (or the pseudogene TRBV3-2) to TRBJ2-5, with D tentatively TRBD1 (6 bases). The V end lost 2 bases, the J end lost 5 bases, and 15 bases lay between the germline ends. The V gene's germline CDR1 is LGHDT and CDR2 YNNKEL (reference sequence). This CDR3 region has 15 residues. In DNA form, the CDR3 reads TGTGCCAGCAGCCAAATCAACAGGGTAGGGGAGACCCAGTACTTC. This gives the protein CASSQINRVGETQYF.

The rearrangement links TRBV5-1 to TRBJ2-7, with D possibly being TRBD2 (7 bases). Trimming shortened V by 4 bases and J by 0 bases, and 17 bases separated the two germline ends. Germline V CDR1 and CDR2: SGHRS, YFSETQ. CDR3 size: 16 residues. DNA for the CDR3: TGCGCCAGCAGCGGGGGGGGCTGGACGGCCTCCTACGAGCAGTACTTC. This encodes CASSGGGWTASYEQYF.

This sequence joins TRBV7-9 and TRBJ2-3; 10 bases fit TRBD2. Germline CDR1 is SEHNR and CDR2 is FQNEAQ (reference sequence). The CDR3 runs to 14 residues. V was clipped by 2 bases and J by 6 bases; unmatched bases: 2. The CDR3 here is CASSLSGRGDTQYF. As DNA, the CDR3 is TGTGCCAGCAGCTTAAGCGGGAGGGGCGATACGCAGTATTTT.

The chain combines TRBV9 with TRBJ2-7; 11 bases fit TRBD1. The CDR3 extends over 15 amino acids. The V and J ends lost 3 bases and 6 bases, in that order; junction bases with no gene match: 8. In germline, CDR1 is SGDLS, CDR2 YYNGEE. CDR3 amino acids: CASSGPGQGVSEQYF. The CDR3 region has the DNA TGTGCCAGCAGCGGACCGGGACAGGGGGTGAGCGAGCAGTACTTC.

This clone was recorded only once. The gene calls are TRBV27 and TRBJ2-7, with 10 nucleotides matching TRBD2. Germline assignment: CDR1 MNHEY and CDR2 SMNVEV (reference sequence). V trimming: 2 bases; J trimming: 4 bases; junction bases outside the gene matches: 5. The CDR3 spans 15 residues. CDR3: CASSLRAGGIYEQYF. The CDR3 nucleotides are TGTGCCAGCAGTTTAAGAGCGGGAGGGATTTACGAGCAGTACTTC.

The CDR3 DNA follows: TGTGCCACCAGCAGGCCAACTAGACAAGAGACCCAGTACTTC. Its translation is CATSRPTRQETQYF. This chain links TRBV15 with TRBJ2-5; weak D call: TRBD2 (5 bases). The CDR3 length is 14 residues. Trimming pared 3 bases from V and 2 bases from J, leaving 10 bases between. Germline V gene sequence: CDR1 LNHNV, CDR2 YYDKDF (reference sequence). The full variable domain, in which reference TRBV15 and TRBJ2-5 provide the parts outside the CDR3, is DAMVIQNPRYQVTQFGKPVTLSCSQTLNHNVMYWYQQKSSQAPKLLFHYYDKDFNNEADTPDNFQSRRPNTSFCFLDIRSPGLGDTAMYLCATSRPTRQETQYFGPGTRLLVL.

The chain employs TRBV19 and TRBJ2-3; TRBD1 agrees at 9 bases. V lost 4 bases to trimming and J lost 4 bases; unmatched junction nucleotides: 12. This CDR3 has 17 residues. Germline V lookup: CDR1 LNHDA, CDR2 SQIVND (reference sequence). The CDR3 region is CASSNPGGQGGADTQYF. DNA of the CDR3: TGTGCCAGTAGTAACCCAGGGGGACAGGGTGGCGCAGATACGCAGTATTTT.

The rearrangement links TRBV9 to TRBJ2-5; the D gene is possibly TRBD2 (7 bases). This CDR3 region has 14 residues. V lost 0 bases, J lost 10 bases, and 16 bases lay in between. CDR1 and CDR2 from the germline V gene are SGDLS and YYNGEE. The CDR3 protein is CASSVDGSGEGQYF. CDR3 DNA sequence: TGTGCCAGCAGCGTAGATGGGTCAGGGGAGGGCCAGTACTTC.

V and J are TRBV5-1 and TRBJ2-7, with 9 bases that match TRBD1. This CDR3 contains 16 residues. V lost 6 bases and J lost 1; bases outside the gene matches: 11. Germline V gene sequence: CDR1 SGHRS, CDR2 YFSETQ. CDR3 nucleotides: TGCGCCAGCACAACGGCTTCCGGGACAGGGTCCTACGAGCAGTACTTC. Amino acids: CASTTASGTGSYEQYF.

The chain carries TRBV5-6 and TRBJ1-1; D not resolved. This CDR3 is 14 amino acids long. Germline V gives CDR1 SGHDT, CDR2 YYEEEE. V gave up 0 bases and J gave up 0 bases, with 6 bases separating them. Here the CDR3 reads CASSLDLVNTEAFF. The DNA of the CDR3 is TGTGCCAGCAGCTTGGATTTAGTGAACACTGAAGCTTTCTTT.

This chain links TRBV7-8 with TRBJ2-1, with a tentative D call TRBD2 (5 bases). Germline CDR1 and CDR2: SGHVS and FQNEAQ. This CDR3 is built from 13 residues. The V gene lost 5 bases and the J gene lost 8 bases, with 13 bases spanning the gap. CDR3 nucleotide sequence: TGTGCCAGCAGCCCACCCCAGAGGGATGAGCAGTTCTTC. This sequence encodes CASSPPQRDEQFF. The full variable domain, rest sourced from reference TRBV7-8 and TRBJ2-1, is GAGVSQSPRYKVAKRGQDVALRCDPISGHVSLFWYQQALGQGPEFLTYFQNEAQLDKSGLPSDRFFAERPEGSVSTLKIQRTQQEDSAVYLCASSPPQRDEQFFGPGTRLTVL.

The gene calls are TRBV24-1 and TRBJ1-5, with D possibly being TRBD1 (5 bases). The V end was cut by 6 bases, the J end by 2 bases, with 7 bases between. This CDR3 has 13 residues. Looked up from germline, CDR1 is KGHDR and CDR2 is SFDVKD. This CDR3 reads CATSPRGNQPQHF. CDR3 DNA: TGTGCCACCAGTCCCAGGGGCAATCAGCCCCAGCATTTT.

This chain links TRBV7-8 with TRBJ2-5; unclear D gene. V lost 2 bases, J lost 3 bases, and 16 bases lay in between. The CDR3 extends over 16 amino acids. Germline assignment: CDR1 SGHVS and CDR2 FQNEAQ. The CDR3 DNA is TGTGCCAGCAGCTTAATCCCATTCCCAGTTAAAGAGACCCAGTACTTC. Its translation is CASSLIPFPVKETQYF.

The genes are TRBV7-9 and TRBJ2-1, with TRBD2 matching 10 bases. J gave up 5 bases and V 3 bases, and 4 bases lay outside the gene matches. This CDR3 is 15 amino acids long. CDR1 and CDR2 from the germline V gene are SEHNR and FQNEAQ (reference sequence). Written as DNA, the CDR3 is TGTGCCAGCAGCTTCGGACTAGCGGAAAACAATGAGCAGTTCTTC. It translates to CASSFGLAENNEQFF.

This chain connects TRBV5-6 to TRBJ2-2; a possible D gene is TRBD1 (6 bases). This CDR3 comprises 16 residues. Germline V gene lookup returns CDR1 SGHDT and CDR2 YYEEEE. Trimming removed 0 bases at V and 7 bases at J, with 16 bases between. The CDR3 DNA sequence: TGTGCCAGCAGCTTGGGGGGGCGCAGTAAGCACGGGGAGCTGTTTTTT. Its protein product is CASSLGGRSKHGELFF.

CDR3: CASSLTESYEQYF. DNA for the CDR3: TGTGCCAGCAGCTTAACAGAGTCCTACGAGCAGTACTTC. The rearrangement joins TRBV7-2 to TRBJ2-7; D is undetermined. The CDR3 totals 13 residues. The germline V gene has CDR1 SGHTA and CDR2 FQGNSA. With 2 bases removed from V and 1 base from J, the gap between germline ends came to 6 bases.

This chain connects TRBV28 to TRBJ2-7, with 7 bases identical to TRBD1. The ends lost 6 bases at V and 3 bases at J; junction bases unmatched: 11. The V gene's germline CDR1 is MDHEN and CDR2 SYDVKM. The CDR3 has 15 residues. The CDR3 here is CASSTTGTADYEQYF. In nucleotides, the CDR3 is TGTGCCAGCAGCACTACCGGGACAGCGGACTACGAGCAGTACTTC.

V is TRBV7-2 and J is TRBJ2-5, with D possibly matching TRBD1 (5 bases). The CDR3 totals 14 residues. From germline, CDR1 is SGHTA and CDR2 FQGNSA. V lost 1 base and J 5 bases, leaving 11 bases between the germline ends. CDR3 region: CASSLGQFGETQYF. The CDR3 DNA reads as TGTGCCAGCAGCTTAGGACAGTTTGGGGAGACCCAGTACTTC.

The chain joins TRBV11-2 to TRBJ1-2; 7 bases are a match to TRBD1. Germline V CDR1 and CDR2: SGHAT, FQNNGV. This CDR3 is built from 19 residues. J gave up 0 bases and V 2 bases, and 15 bases lay outside the gene matches. In DNA, the CDR3 is TGTGCCAGCAGCTTACGTGAGGGGACAGTTTTGGGGGCTAACTATGGCTACACCTTC. Amino acids: CASSLREGTVLGANYGYTF.

The chain is built from TRBV18 and TRBJ1-4, with a tentative D call TRBD1 (6 bases). V dropped 3 bases and J dropped 8 bases, with 13 bases sitting between them. The CDR3 is 14 residues long. CDR1 and CDR2 from the germline V gene are KGHSH and LQKENI. This CDR3 reads CASSPWGQEEKLFF. CDR3 sequence (DNA): TGTGCCAGCTCACCTTGGGGACAAGAGGAAAAACTGTTTTTT.

V and J are TRBV7-8 and TRBJ2-3; D is ambiguous. Trimming pared 1 base from V and 3 bases from J, leaving 14 bases between. The germline V gene has CDR1 SGHVS and CDR2 FQNEAQ. The CDR3 extends over 16 amino acids. This CDR3 reads CASSLVLGRITDTQYF. The CDR3 region has the DNA TGTGCCAGCAGCTTAGTTTTGGGCAGAATAACAGATACGCAGTATTTT.

The chain has TRBV7-2 and TRBJ2-7, with TRBD2 as a possible D gene (6 bases). The CDR3 consists of 16 residues. Germline-derived CDR1 and CDR2 are SGHTA and FQGNSA. V was trimmed by 5 bases and J by 2 bases, leaving 19 bases between them. CDR3 sequence reads: CASSTAGGGSPYEQYF. CDR3 nucleotides: TGTGCCAGCAGCACAGCCGGGGGAGGAAGTCCCTACGAGCAGTACTTC.